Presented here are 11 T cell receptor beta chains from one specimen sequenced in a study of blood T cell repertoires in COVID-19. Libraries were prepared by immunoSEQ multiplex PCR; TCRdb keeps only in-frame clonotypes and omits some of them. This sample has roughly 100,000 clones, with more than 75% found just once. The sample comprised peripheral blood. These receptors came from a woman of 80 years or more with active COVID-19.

CDR3 sequence reads: CASRGSGSAYNEQFF. In DNA, the CDR3 is TGCGCCAGCAGGGGGAGTGGGAGTGCCTACAATGAGCAGTTCTTC. This chain uses TRBV5-1 with TRBJ2-1, with D maybe TRBD2 (5 bases). Between the trimmed V and J ends, which lost 5 bases and 2 bases, there was a span of 14 bases. CDR1 is SGHRS and CDR2 is YFSETQ in the germline V gene. This CDR3 has 15 residues.

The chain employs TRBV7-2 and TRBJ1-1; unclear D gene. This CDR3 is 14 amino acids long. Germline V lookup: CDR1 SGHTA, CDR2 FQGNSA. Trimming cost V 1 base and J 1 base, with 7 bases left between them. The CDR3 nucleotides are TGTGCCAGCAGCTTAGTGGGAGGGAACACTGAAGCTTTCTTT. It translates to CASSLVGGNTEAFF.

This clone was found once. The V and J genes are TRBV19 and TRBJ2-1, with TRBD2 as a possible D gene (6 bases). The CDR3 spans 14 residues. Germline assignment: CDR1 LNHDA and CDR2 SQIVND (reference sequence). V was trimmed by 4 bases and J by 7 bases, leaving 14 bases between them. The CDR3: CASSKEGLWNEQFF. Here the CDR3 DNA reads TGTGCCAGTAGTAAGGAGGGCCTATGGAATGAGCAGTTCTTC.

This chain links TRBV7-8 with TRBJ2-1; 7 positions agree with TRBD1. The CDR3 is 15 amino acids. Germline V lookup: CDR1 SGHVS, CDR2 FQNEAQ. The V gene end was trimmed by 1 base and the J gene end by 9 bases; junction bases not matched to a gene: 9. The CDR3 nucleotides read TGTGCCAGCAGCTTAGGACAGGGTGGAAGGGGTGAGCAGTTCTTC. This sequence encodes CASSLGQGGRGEQFF.

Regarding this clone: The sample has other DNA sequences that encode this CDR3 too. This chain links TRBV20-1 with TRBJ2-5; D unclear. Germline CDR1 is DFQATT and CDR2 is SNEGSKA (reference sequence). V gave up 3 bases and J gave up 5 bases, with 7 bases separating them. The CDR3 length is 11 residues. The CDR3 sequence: CSASFLETQYF. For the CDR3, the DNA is TGCAGTGCTAGTTTTCTGGAGACCCAGTACTTC.

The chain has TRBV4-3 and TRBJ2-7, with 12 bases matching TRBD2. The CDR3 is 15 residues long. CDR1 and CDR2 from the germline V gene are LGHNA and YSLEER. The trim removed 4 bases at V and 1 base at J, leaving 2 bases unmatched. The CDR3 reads CASSPGTSGSYEQYF. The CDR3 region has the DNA TGCGCCAGCAGCCCCGGGACTAGCGGGTCCTACGAGCAGTACTTC.

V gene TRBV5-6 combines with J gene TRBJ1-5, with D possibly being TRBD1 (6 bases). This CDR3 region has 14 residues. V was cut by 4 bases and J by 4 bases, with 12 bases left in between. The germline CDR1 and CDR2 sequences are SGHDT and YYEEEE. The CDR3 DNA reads TGTGCCAGCAGCAGATACAGGGATAATCAGCCCCAGCATTTT. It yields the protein CASSRYRDNQPQHF.

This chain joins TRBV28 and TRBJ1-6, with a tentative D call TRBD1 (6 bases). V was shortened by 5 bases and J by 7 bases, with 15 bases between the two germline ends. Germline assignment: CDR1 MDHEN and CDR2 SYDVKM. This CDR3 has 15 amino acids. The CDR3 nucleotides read TGTGCCAGCAGTATCCGACAGGCCTCGAATTCACCCCTCCACTTT. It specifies CASSIRQASNSPLHF.

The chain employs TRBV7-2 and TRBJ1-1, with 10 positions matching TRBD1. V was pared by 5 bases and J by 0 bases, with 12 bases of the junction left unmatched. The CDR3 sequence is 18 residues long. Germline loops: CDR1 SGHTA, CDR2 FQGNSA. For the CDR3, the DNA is TGTGCCAGCAGCCACCCGACAGGGGGCGATGGAATGAACACTGAAGCTTTCTTT. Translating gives CASSHPTGGDGMNTEAFF.

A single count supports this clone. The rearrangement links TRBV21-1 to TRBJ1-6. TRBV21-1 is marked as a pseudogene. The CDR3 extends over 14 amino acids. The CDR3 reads CASSKEREDSPLHF. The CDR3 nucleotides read TGTGCCAGCAGCAAAGAACGCGAAGATTCACCCCTCCACTTT.

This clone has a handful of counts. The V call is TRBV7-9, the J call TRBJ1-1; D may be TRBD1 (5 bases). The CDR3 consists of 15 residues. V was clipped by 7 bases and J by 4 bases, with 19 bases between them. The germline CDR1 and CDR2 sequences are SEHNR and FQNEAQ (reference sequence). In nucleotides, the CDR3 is TGTGCCAGCATCTCAGGCCAGGGTACGGGCACTGAAGCTTTCTTT. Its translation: CASISGQGTGTEAFF.